This T cell receptor beta chain was documented in a study of beta chain features in type 1 diabetes (dated by TCRdb to the late 2010s). Background on the whole study: No differences in mean age, gender distribution, total cell number or subset yield were found between patients and healthy donors. A total of 100 million to 110 million sorted cells were examined across all samples, and a strong correlation was observed between cell number per subset and RNA yield. Whereas all 28 donors provided naive and central memory subsets, regulatory and stem cell-like memory subsets were isolated from just 8 patients and roughly eight healthy donors. In the study, recently diagnosed type 1 diabetes patients and matched healthy donors were compared on the TCRB repertoires of their sorted circulating CD4+ T cell subsets.

This clone was seen at least ten times. It has no known antigen specificity. Base quality data are lacking; no much larger clone is found one base away. Each donor gave one peripheral blood draw, averaging approximately 110 mL, which was collected into heparinised tubes. Naive, central memory, regulatory and stem cell-like memory CD4+ T cells were sorted on a BD FACSAria II using a panel including CD45RO, CCR7, CD25, CD127, CD95 and CD27. Every sorted population had a purity above 95%. PBMCs were isolated right away by Lymphoprep density gradient centrifugation and were stained directly, without culture. Samples were stained and sorted in pairs, with one healthy donor and one patient per experiment, so that batch effects were minimized. All of the isolated RNA was reverse transcribed with the High Capacity cDNA Reverse Transcription Kit, so expressed TCRB transcripts were sequenced. Naive, central memory and regulatory T cell samples underwent deep immunoSEQ sequencing, averaging about 3.5 million total reads per sample. Sorted cells were lysed in RLT buffer, and RNA was extracted using DNase-treated RNeasy Micro or Mini kits according to cell number. Each cell subset was processed on its own to prevent cross-contamination, while patient and healthy donor samples were processed together. The immunoSEQ multiplex PCR was used to amplify TCRB sequences from cDNA, yielding 87-bp fragments that span the CDR3 region. The amplicons were sequenced using the Illumina HiSeq platform. The paper's processing steps were these. Synthetic template baselines were used to correct PCR bias computationally, reads within Hamming distance 2 were collapsed, and singletons that could not be merged were discarded. By aligning reads against IMGT, V, D and J genes, CDR3 length, and insertions or deletions at six rearrangement sites were assigned. Within each subset, clonotype counts were normalized to the number of sorted cells before true diversity and Gini coefficients were calculated with the tcR R package. The overlap coefficient, calculated on TCRB nucleotide sequences, was used to quantify repertoire sharing. Here the immuneACCESS table is served through TCRdb, limited to in-frame sequences with V and J called. Missing clones are a known gap in these copies; in checked studies unresolved V genes cover under half, and the rest lacks a known reason. D and trimming were read from the DNA, whereas the V and J calls and clone size are those reported in that table. The sample has 100,000 to 150,000 clones on record, around a sixth of them singletons. The top ten hold around 2.7% of the sample.

The germline V gene (reference sequence) sets CDR1 to GTSNPN and CDR2 to SVGIG. V loses 5 bases, J loses 3 bases, and the germline ends lie 8 bases apart. The CDR3 holds 11 amino acids from the cysteine to the phenylalanine. Here the CDR3 DNA is all that survives: 33 bases in frame from base 1. Results and caveats for the whole study, not just this receptor: PCR may preferentially amplify shorter templates, but because patient and control samples were amplified and corrected together, any resulting skew would affect both groups equally. At VDJ recombination sites, type 1 diabetes patients had fewer insertions and more deleted nucleotides, which implies abnormalities in thymic rearrangement. Naive, central memory and regulatory TCRB repertoires appeared more similar among patients than among healthy donors. Type 1 diabetes patients showed a moderate but significant shortening of TCRB CDR3 length in all four CD4+ subsets. Because the HLA sub-analyses included only small numbers of individuals, any influence of HLA type on TCRB rearrangement was left unresolved. Sequencing cDNA rather than genomic DNA could over-represent highly expressing activated cells, although activation and CD3 levels did not differ between groups.

The clonotype was recovered from a man between 18 and 29 years old with type 1 diabetes. Sequenced input: central memory CD4+ T cells from blood. The chain employs TRBV30 and TRBJ2-7; matching of 5 bases hints at TRBD2 as the D gene. The DNA sequence follows: TGTGCCTGGTCGGGAAGCTACGAGCAGTACTTC. Translated, this gives CAWSGSYEQYF. With all but the CDR3 taken from the reference TRBV30 and TRBJ2-7 genes, the full variable domain is: SQTIHQWPATLVQPVGSPLSLECTVEGTSNPNLYWYRQAAGRGLQLLFYSVGIGQISSEVPQNLSASRPQDRQFILSSKKLLLSDSGFYLCAWSGSYEQYFGPGTRLTVT.